The 18 T cell receptor beta chains below all came from one sample that was sequenced in a study of T-cell memory formation after mild COVID-19. In TCRdb, the 5' RACE reads were re-called with MiXCR into one record per CDR3 protein. The table has just under 350,000 distinct CDR3 sequences, roughly 13% seen once. The sequenced material came from PBMCs or a T cell subset sorted from them (not recorded which). All receptors derive from a man between 18 and 35 years old who had mild COVID-19 (a few samples of this study predate the infection). Cell type and time point are not known.

This clonotype was seen a few times. This chain joins TRBV10-3 and TRBJ1-1; D call uncertain. This CDR3 is built from 14 residues. With 3 bases removed from V and 5 bases from J, the gap between germline ends came to 13 bases. Germline-derived CDR1 and CDR2 are ENHRY and SYGVKD. This chain's CDR3 is CAISDSRGGTEAFF. The DNA of the CDR3 is TGTGCCATCAGTGATTCTCGGGGTGGGACTGAAGCTTTCTTT.

This sequence joins TRBV3-1 and TRBJ1-1; 8 bases line up with TRBD1. V lost 4 bases and J lost 5; bases outside the gene matches: 6. The CDR3 runs to 14 residues. The germline CDR1 and CDR2 sequences are LGHDT and YNNKEL (reference sequence). DNA of the CDR3: TGTGCCAGCAGCCCATTAGGACAGGGTACTGAAGCTTTCTTT. Translating gives CASSPLGQGTEAFF.

The V call is TRBV4-1, the J call TRBJ2-2, with a weak D call TRBD2 (7 bases). The CDR3 contains 16 residues. V was pared by 3 bases and J by 5 bases, with 16 bases between. Germline CDR1 reads MGHRA; CDR2 reads YSYEKL. This chain's CDR3 is CASSQPKGGGTGELFF. CDR3 DNA sequence: TGCGCCAGCAGCCAGCCCAAGGGAGGGGGTACCGGGGAGCTGTTTTTT.

This clonotype was counted ten times or more. The chain uses TRBV19 and TRBJ2-1, with 7 bases identical to TRBD2. From germline, CDR1 is LNHDA and CDR2 SQIVND (reference sequence). The CDR3 has 14 residues. With 6 bases clipped from V and 4 bases from J, the junction kept 6 bases outside the gene matches. CDR3 protein: CASSRASGYNEQFF. Written as DNA, the CDR3 is TGTGCCAGTAGCCGGGCTAGCGGATACAATGAGCAGTTCTTC.

This clonotype turned up a few times. J is TRBJ2-3 and V is TRBV7-6, with 7 bases identical to TRBD2. In germline, CDR1 is SGHVS, CDR2 FNYEAQ. The trim removed 2 bases at V and 0 bases at J, leaving 2 bases unmatched. CDR3 size: 15 residues. The CDR3 bases are TGTGCCAGCAGCTTAAGCGGGATGAGCACAGATACGCAGTATTTT. Residues: CASSLSGMSTDTQYF.

There are many counts of this clonotype. V gene TRBV7-9 combines with J gene TRBJ2-1; 7 bases map to TRBD2. The V gene's germline CDR1 is SEHNR and CDR2 FQNEAQ (reference sequence). V was pared by 5 bases and J by 6 bases, with 1 base of the junction left unmatched. This CDR3 spans 12 amino acids. The CDR3 DNA reads as TGTGCCAGCAGCGGGAGGGGCAATGAGCAGTTCTTC. Translation gives CASSGRGNEQFF.

The V and J genes are TRBV20-1 and TRBJ2-1; 8 nucleotides match TRBD2. The CDR3 covers 15 residues. J was trimmed by 2 bases and V by 5 bases; bases with no gene match: 8. Per germline, CDR1 DFQATT and CDR2 SNEGSKA (reference sequence). CDR3 in amino acids: CSAVPGLGPYNEQFF. The DNA of the CDR3 is TGCAGTGCTGTCCCGGGACTAGGTCCCTACAATGAGCAGTTCTTC.

This clonotype was detected only a few times. The chain joins TRBV20-1 to TRBJ2-7, with D hard to call. Trimming pared 3 bases from V and 0 bases from J, leaving 6 bases between. The CDR3 is 12 amino acids. CDR1 DFQATT and CDR2 SNEGSKA come from the germline V gene (reference sequence). CDR3 DNA: TGCAGTGCTAGGGTCAGCTCCTACGAGCAGTACTTC. It encodes CSARVSSYEQYF.

The rearrangement joins TRBV4-2 to TRBJ2-7; no clear D gene. V gave up 0 bases and J gave up 2 bases, with 8 bases separating them. Germline V gene lookup returns CDR1 LGHNA and CDR2 YNFKEQ. CDR3 size: 14 residues. The CDR3 DNA reads as TGTGCCAGCAGCCAAGATGAAAATACCTACGAGCAGTACTTC. Its protein is CASSQDENTYEQYF.

This clonotype was seen at least ten times. The chain couples TRBV10-3 to TRBJ1-2, with no clear D. The CDR3 loop spans 14 amino acids. Trimming cost V 2 bases and J 8 bases, with 15 bases left between them. Germline V gene data show CDR1 as ENHRY and CDR2 as SYGVKD. The CDR3 reads CAISETVHERGYTF. The CDR3, as DNA: TGTGCCATCAGTGAGACGGTCCATGAAAGGGGCTACACCTTC.

The chain is built from TRBV12-3 or TRBV12-4 and TRBJ2-1; D call uncertain. Trimming cost V 3 bases and J 12 bases, with 12 bases left between them. This CDR3 is built from 12 residues. This chain's CDR3 is CASSFNDEVQFF. The DNA for the CDR3 is TGTGCCAGCAGTTTCAACGATGAGGTGCAGTTCTTC.

J is TRBJ1-5 and V is TRBV3-1; the match to TRBD1 covers 8 bases. V gave up 6 bases and J gave up 5 bases; unmatched junction bases: 6. The germline CDR1 and CDR2 sequences are LGHDT and YNNKEL (reference sequence). The CDR3 length is 14 residues. In DNA, the CDR3 is TGTGCCAGCAGTGGCGGACAGGGAGATCAGCCCCAGCATTTT. It encodes CASSGGQGDQPQHF.

This clonotype was seen many times. The genes are TRBV12-3 or TRBV12-4 and TRBJ2-5, with D possibly being TRBD2 (5 bases). The CDR3 extends over 14 amino acids. V gave up 5 bases and J gave up 2 bases, with 12 bases separating them. In nucleotides, the CDR3 is TGTGCCAGCAGTCCCCCGGGGTTACAAGAGACCCAGTACTTC. It is translated as CASSPPGLQETQYF.

V gene TRBV4-1 combines with J gene TRBJ1-1, with a tentative D call TRBD1 (6 bases). Germline-derived CDR1 and CDR2 are MGHRA and YSYEKL. The CDR3 has 11 amino acids. V lost 6 bases to trimming and J lost 6 bases, with 8 bases between them. The CDR3 region is CASRAGAEAFF. The CDR3 DNA follows: TGCGCCAGCAGGGCAGGGGCTGAAGCTTTCTTT.

This chain uses TRBV7-9 with TRBJ1-1, with D possibly TRBD1 on 6 matching bases. The CDR3 contains 15 residues. CDR1 and CDR2 from the germline V gene are SEHNR and FQNEAQ (reference sequence). V lost 5 bases and J 1 base, leaving 14 bases between the germline ends. The CDR3 here is CASSVVGGSNTEAFF. The CDR3 nucleotides are TGTGCCAGCAGCGTCGTGGGGGGCTCGAACACTGAAGCTTTCTTT.

In this sample, this clonotype turned up many times. This sequence joins TRBV5-1 and TRBJ2-3; tentatively, D is TRBD1 (5 bases). From germline, CDR1 is SGHRS and CDR2 YFSETQ. The CDR3 is 16 amino acids. Trimming left V 4 bases short and J 1 base short, with 16 bases between. The CDR3 is CASSGSAGMGTDTQYF. CDR3 nucleotides: TGCGCCAGCAGCGGTTCAGCAGGGATGGGCACAGATACGCAGTATTTT.

This chain connects TRBV5-5 to TRBJ2-7; TRBD1 aligns across 8 bases. V shed 4 bases and J 8 bases; nucleotides not matched to a gene: 14. The CDR3 is 15 amino acids. The germline CDR1 and CDR2 sequences are SGHKS and YYEKEE (reference sequence). The CDR3: CASSHLKTGALKQYF. The CDR3 DNA reads TGTGCCAGCAGCCACCTGAAGACAGGGGCATTGAAGCAGTACTTC.

The chain is built from TRBV27 and TRBJ2-5; TRBD1 matches at 10 bases. The CDR3 totals 15 residues. J gave up 5 bases and V 2 bases, and 5 bases lay outside the gene matches. CDR1 is MNHEY and CDR2 is SMNVEV in the germline V gene (reference sequence). CDR3 amino acids: CASSLGTGAVETQYF. In nucleotides, the CDR3 is TGTGCCAGCAGTTTAGGGACAGGGGCCGTTGAGACCCAGTACTTC.